This T cell receptor beta chain stems from a study of blood T cell repertoires in COVID-19. CDR3 length equals 14 residues. Per the germline V gene, CDR1 is MGHDK and CDR2 is SYGVNS. V was pared by 4 bases and J by 0 bases, with 10 bases between. This table comes from immunoSEQ multiplex PCR, and its TCRdb copy is limited to in-frame clones, with some not included. Of more than 400,000 clones detected, approximately 85% appear once; the ten largest clones hold 3.2%. The chain is built from TRBV25-1 and TRBJ2-7; a weak D match, TRBD1 (7 bases). This TCR was sampled from a human donor in a cohort sampled during active COVID-19. The specimen was peripheral blood. CDR3 amino acids: CASSGGDSSYEQYF. CDR3 coding DNA: TGTGCCAGCAGTGGCGGGGACAGCTCCTACGAGCAGTACTTC.